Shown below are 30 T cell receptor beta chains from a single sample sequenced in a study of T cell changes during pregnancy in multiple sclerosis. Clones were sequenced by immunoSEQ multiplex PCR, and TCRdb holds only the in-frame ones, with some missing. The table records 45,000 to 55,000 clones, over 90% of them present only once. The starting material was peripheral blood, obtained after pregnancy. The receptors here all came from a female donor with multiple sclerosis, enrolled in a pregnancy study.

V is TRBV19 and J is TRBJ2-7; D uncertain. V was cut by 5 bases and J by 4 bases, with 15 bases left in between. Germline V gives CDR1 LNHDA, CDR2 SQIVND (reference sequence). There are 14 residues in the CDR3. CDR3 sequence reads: CASSPRPRAYEQYF. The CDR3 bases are TGTGCCAGTAGTCCCAGGCCCCGCGCATACGAGCAGTACTTC.

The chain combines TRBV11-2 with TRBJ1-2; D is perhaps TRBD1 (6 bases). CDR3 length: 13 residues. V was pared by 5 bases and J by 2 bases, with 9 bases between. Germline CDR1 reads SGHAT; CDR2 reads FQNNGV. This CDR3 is CASSRTENYGYTF. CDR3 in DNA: TGTGCCAGCAGCCGGACAGAAAACTATGGCTACACCTTC.

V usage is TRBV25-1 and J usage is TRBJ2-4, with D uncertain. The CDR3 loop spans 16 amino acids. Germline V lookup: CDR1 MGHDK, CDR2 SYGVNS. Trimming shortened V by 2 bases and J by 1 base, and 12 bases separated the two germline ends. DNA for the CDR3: TGTGCCAGCAGTGAACTTGATAGTACGGCCAAAAACATTCAGTACTTC. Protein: CASSELDSTAKNIQYF.

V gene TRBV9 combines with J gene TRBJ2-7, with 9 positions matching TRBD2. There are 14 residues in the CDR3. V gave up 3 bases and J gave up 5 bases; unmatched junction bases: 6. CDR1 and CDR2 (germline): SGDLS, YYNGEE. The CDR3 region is CASSATGTSHEQYF. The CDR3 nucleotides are TGTGCCAGCAGCGCAACCGGGACTAGCCACGAGCAGTACTTC.

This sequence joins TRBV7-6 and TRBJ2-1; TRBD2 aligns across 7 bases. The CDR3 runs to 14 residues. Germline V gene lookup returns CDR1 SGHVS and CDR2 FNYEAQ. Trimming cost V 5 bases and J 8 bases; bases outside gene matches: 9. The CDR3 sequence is CASSPLGGSDEQFF. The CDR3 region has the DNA TGTGCCAGCAGCCCTTTGGGGGGGTCAGATGAGCAGTTCTTC.

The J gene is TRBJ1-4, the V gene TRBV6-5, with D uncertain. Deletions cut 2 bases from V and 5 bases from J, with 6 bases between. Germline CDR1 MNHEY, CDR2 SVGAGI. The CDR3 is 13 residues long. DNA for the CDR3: TGTGCCAGCAGTTACGAGGGAAATGAAAAACTGTTTTTT. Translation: CASSYEGNEKLFF.

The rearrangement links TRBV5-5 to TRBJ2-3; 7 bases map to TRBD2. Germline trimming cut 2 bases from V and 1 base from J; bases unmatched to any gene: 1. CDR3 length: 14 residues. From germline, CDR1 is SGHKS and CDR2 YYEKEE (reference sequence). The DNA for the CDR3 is TGTGCCAGCAGCTTTGGGGGGGGCACAGATACGCAGTATTTT. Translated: CASSFGGGTDTQYF. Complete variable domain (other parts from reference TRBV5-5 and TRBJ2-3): DAGVTQSPTHLIKTRGQQVTLRCSPISGHKSVSWYQQVLGQGPQFIFQYYEKEERGRGNFPDRFSARQFPNYSSELNVNALLLGDSALYLCASSFGGGTDTQYFGPGTRLTVL.

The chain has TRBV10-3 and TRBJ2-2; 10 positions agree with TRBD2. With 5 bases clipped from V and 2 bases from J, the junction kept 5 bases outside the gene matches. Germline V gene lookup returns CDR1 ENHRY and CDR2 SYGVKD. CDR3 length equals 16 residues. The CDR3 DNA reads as TGTGCCATCAGTTTCCTAGCGGGGGCCAACACCGGGGAGCTGTTTTTT. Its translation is CAISFLAGANTGELFF.

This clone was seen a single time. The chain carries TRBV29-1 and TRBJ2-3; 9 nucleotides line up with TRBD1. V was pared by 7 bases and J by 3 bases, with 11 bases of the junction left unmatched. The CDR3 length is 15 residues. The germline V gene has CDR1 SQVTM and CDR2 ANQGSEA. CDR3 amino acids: CSAGIRQGGTDTQYF. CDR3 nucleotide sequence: TGCAGCGCCGGAATAAGACAGGGGGGAACAGATACGCAGTATTTT.

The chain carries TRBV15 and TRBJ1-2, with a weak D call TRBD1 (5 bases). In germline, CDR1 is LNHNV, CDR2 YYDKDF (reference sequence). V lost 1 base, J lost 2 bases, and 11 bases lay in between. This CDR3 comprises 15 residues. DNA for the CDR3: TGTGCCACCAGCAGAGGATGGGAGGGGAACTATGGCTACACCTTC. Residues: CATSRGWEGNYGYTF. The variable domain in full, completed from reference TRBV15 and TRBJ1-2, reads DAMVIQNPRYQVTQFGKPVTLSCSQTLNHNVMYWYQQKSSQAPKLLFHYYDKDFNNEADTPDNFQSRRPNTSFCFLDIRSPGLGDTAMYLCATSRGWEGNYGYTFGSGTRLTVV.

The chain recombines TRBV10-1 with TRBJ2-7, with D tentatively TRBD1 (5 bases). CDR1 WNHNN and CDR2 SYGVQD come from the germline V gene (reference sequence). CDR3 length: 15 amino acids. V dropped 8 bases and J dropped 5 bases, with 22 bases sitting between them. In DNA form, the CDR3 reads TGCGCCAGCCCCCCGAGTCGGTCAGGGATGAACGAGCAGTACTTC. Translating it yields CASPPSRSGMNEQYF.

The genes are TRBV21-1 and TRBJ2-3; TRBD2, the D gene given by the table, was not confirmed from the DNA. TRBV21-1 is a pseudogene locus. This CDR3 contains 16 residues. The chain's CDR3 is CASSKLRGRRTDTQYF. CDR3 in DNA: TGTGCCAGCAGCAAACTGCGCGGAAGACGCACAGATACGCAGTATTTT.

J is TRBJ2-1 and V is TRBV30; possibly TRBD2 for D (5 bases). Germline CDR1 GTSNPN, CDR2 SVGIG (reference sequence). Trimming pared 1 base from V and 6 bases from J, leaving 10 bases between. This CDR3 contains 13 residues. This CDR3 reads CAWSGLAPNEQFF. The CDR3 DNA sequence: TGTGCCTGGAGTGGGCTAGCTCCCAATGAGCAGTTCTTC.

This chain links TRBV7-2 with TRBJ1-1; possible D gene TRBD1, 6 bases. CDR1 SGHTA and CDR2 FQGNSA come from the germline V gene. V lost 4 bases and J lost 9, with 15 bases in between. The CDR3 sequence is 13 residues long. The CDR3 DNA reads TGTGCCAGCAGCTCCCGTGCCCAGGGGCAAGCTTTCTTT. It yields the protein CASSSRAQGQAFF.

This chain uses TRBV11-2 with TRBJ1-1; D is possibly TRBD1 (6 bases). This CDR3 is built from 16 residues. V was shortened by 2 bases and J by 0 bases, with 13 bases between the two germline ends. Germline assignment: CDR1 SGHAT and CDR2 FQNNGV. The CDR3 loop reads CASSLIQGLLNTEAFF. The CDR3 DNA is TGTGCCAGCAGCTTAATACAGGGCCTGCTGAACACTGAAGCTTTCTTT.

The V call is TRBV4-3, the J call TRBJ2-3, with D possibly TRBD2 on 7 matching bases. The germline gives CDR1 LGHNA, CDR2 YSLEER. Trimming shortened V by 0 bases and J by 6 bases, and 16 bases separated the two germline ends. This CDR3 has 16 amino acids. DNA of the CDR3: TGCGCCAGCAGCCAAGATCCGGGGGGCCGAGGGGATACGCAGTATTTT. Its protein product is CASSQDPGGRGDTQYF.

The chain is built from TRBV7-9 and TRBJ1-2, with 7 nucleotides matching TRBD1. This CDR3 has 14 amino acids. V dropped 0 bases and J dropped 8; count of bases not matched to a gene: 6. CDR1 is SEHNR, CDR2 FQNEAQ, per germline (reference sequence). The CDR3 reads CASSLAGTDQGYTF. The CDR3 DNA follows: TGTGCCAGCAGCTTAGCCGGGACAGATCAAGGCTACACCTTC. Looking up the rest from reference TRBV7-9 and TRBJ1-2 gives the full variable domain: DTGVSQNPRHKITKRGQNVTFRCDPISEHNRLYWYRQTLGQGPEFLTYFQNEAQLEKSRLLSDRFSAERPKGSFSTLEIQRTEQGDSAMYLCASSLAGTDQGYTFGSGTRLTVV.

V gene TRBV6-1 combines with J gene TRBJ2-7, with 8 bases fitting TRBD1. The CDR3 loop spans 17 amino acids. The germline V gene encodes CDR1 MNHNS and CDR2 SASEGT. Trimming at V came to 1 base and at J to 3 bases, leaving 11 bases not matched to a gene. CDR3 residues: CASSEVWAGTGRYEQYF. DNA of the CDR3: TGTGCCAGCAGTGAAGTATGGGCCGGGACAGGTCGCTACGAGCAGTACTTC.

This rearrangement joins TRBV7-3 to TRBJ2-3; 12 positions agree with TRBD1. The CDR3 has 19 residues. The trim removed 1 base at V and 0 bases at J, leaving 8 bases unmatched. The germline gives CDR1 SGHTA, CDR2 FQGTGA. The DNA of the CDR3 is TGTGCCAGCAGCTTAATGGGGACAGGGGGCCGTACTAGCACAGATACGCAGTATTTT. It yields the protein CASSLMGTGGRTSTDTQYF. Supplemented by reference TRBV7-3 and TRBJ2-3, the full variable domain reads GAGVSQTPSNKVTEKGKYVELRCDPISGHTALYWYRQSLGQGPEFLIYFQGTGAADDSGLPNDRFFAVRPEGSVSTLKIQRTERGDSAVYLCASSLMGTGGRTSTDTQYFGPGTRLTVL.

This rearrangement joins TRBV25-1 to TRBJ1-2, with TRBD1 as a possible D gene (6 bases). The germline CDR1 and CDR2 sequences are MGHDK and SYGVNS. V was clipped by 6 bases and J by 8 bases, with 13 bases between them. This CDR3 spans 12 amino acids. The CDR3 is CASSIQGLGYTF. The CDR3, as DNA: TGTGCCAGCAGCATACAGGGTCTGGGCTACACCTTC.

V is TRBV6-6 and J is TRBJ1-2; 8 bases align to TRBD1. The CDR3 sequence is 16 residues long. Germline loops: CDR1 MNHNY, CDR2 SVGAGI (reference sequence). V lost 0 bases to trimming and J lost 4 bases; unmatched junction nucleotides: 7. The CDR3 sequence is CASSYSTSGGTYGYTF. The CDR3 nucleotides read TGTGCCAGCAGTTACTCGACTTCAGGGGGCACCTATGGCTACACCTTC.

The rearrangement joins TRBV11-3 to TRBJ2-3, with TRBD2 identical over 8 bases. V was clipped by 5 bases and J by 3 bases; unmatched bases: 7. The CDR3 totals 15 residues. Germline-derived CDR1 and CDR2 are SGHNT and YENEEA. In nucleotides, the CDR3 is TGTGCCAGCAGCCCGGGACTAGGTAGAACAGATACGCAGTATTTT. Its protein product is CASSPGLGRTDTQYF.

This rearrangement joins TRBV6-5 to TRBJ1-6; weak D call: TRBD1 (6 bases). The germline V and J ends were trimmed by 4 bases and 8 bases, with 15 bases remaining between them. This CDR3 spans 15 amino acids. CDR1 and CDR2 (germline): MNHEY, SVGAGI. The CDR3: CASSFSGVVDSPLHF. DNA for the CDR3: TGTGCCAGCAGTTTCTCAGGGGTGGTTGATTCACCCCTCCACTTT.

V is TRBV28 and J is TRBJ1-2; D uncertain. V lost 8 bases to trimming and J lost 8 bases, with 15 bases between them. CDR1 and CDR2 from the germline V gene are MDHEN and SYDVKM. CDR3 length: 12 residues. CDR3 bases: TGTGCCAGCGGGGTGAACGGGAAGGGCTACACCTTC. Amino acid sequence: CASGVNGKGYTF.

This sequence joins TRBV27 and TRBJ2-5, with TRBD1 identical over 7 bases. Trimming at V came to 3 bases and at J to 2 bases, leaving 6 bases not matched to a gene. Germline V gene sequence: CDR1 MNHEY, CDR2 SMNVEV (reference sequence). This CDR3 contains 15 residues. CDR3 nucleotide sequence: TGTGCCAGCAGTTTGGGGACAGACCTACAAGAGACCCAGTACTTC. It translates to CASSLGTDLQETQYF.

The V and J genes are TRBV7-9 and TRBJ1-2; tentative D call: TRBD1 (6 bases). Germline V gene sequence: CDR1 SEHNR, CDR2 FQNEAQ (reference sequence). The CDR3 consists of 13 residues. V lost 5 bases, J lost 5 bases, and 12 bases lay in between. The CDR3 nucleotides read TGTGCCAGCAGCCCTACAGGGAGTTATGGCTACACCTTC. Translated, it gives CASSPTGSYGYTF. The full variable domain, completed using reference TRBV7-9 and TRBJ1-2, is DTGVSQNPRHKITKRGQNVTFRCDPISEHNRLYWYRQTLGQGPEFLTYFQNEAQLEKSRLLSDRFSAERPKGSFSTLEIQRTEQGDSAMYLCASSPTGSYGYTFGSGTRLTVV.

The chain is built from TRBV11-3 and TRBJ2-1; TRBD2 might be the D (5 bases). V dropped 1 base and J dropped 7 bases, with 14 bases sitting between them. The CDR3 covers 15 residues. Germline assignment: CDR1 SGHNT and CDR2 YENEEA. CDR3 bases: TGTGCCAGCAGCTTAGGTGGACTCCCGGGAAATGAGCAGTTCTTC. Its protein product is CASSLGGLPGNEQFF.

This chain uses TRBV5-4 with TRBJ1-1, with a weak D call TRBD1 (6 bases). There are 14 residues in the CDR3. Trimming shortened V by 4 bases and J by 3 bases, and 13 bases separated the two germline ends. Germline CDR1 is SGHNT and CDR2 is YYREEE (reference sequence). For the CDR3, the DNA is TGTGCCAGCAGCCCCAGGGGCTCACACACTGAAGCTTTCTTT. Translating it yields CASSPRGSHTEAFF.

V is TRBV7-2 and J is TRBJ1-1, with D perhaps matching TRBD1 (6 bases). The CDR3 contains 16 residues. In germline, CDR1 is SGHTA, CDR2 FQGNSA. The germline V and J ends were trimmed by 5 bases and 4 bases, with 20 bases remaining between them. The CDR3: CASSPRNRVGGTEAFF. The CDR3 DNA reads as TGTGCCAGCAGCCCGAGAAACAGGGTTGGTGGCACTGAAGCTTTCTTT. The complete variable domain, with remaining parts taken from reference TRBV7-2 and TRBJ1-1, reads GAGVSQSPSNKVTEKGKDVELRCDPISGHTALYWYRQSLGQGLEFLIYFQGNSAPDKSGLPSDRFSAERTGGSVSTLTIQRTQQEDSAVYLCASSPRNRVGGTEAFFGQGTRLTVV.

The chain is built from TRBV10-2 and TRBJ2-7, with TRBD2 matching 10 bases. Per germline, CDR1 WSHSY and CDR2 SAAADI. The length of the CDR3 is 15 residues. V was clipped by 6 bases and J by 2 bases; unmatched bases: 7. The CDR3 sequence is CASRNLAGVTYEQYF. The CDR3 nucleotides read TGCGCCAGCAGGAACCTAGCGGGGGTTACCTACGAGCAGTACTTC.